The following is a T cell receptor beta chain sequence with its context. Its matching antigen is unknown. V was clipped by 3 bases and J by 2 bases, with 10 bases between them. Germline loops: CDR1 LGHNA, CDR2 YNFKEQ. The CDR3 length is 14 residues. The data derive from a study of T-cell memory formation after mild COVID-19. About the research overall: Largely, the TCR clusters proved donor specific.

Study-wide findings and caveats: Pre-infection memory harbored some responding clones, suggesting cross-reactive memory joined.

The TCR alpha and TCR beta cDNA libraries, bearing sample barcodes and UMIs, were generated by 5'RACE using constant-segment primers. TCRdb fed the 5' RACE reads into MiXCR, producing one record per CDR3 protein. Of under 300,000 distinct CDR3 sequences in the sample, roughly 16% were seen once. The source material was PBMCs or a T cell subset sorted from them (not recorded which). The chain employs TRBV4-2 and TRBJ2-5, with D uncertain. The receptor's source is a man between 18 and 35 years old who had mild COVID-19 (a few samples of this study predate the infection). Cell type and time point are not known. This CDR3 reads CASSQDVVQETQYF. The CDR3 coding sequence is TGTGCCAGCAGCCAGGACGTCGTTCAAGAGACCCAGTACTTC.